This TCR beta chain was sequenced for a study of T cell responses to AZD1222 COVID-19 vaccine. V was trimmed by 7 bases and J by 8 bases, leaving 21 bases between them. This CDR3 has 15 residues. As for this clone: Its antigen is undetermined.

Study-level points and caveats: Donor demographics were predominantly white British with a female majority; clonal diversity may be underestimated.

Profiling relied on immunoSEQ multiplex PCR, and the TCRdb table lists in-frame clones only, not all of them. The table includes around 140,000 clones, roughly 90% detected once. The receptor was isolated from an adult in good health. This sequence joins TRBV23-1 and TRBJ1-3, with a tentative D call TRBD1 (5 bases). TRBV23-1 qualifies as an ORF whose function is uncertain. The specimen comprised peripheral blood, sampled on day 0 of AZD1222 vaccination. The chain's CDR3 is CASILTGGYGDTIYF. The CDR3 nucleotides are TGCGCCAGCATCCTGACCGGGGGTTACGGGGACACCATATATTTT.